This T cell receptor beta chain comes out of a study of blood T cell repertoires in COVID-19. Study details: Sources were T cells, B-cell-depleted T cells, or PBMCs; the material itself was cDNA or gDNA.

Enrolment of Seattle patients took place during active infection, and they were followed longitudinally. The CDR3 totals 17 residues. Looked up from germline, CDR1 is SGDLS and CDR2 is YYNGEE. Trimming removed 4 bases from V and 1 base from J; junction bases left unmatched: 11. Only in-frame clones appear in the TCRdb table, and some are missing; sequencing was by immunoSEQ multiplex PCR. This sample yields around 94,000 clones, of which roughly 87% are seen a single time; about 5.7% belongs to the top ten. The sequence came from a woman between 50 and 59 years old with COVID-19, enrolled during active disease. This chain links TRBV9 with TRBJ2-3; TRBD2 aligns across 8 bases. The sequenced material came from peripheral blood. The CDR3 nucleotides are TGTGCCAGCAGCCTCGAATGGGCTAGCGGGCGCACAGATACGCAGTATTTT. Protein product: CASSLEWASGRTDTQYF.